One and the same sample provided the 13 T cell receptor beta chains below, sequenced in a study of CD8+ T cells in alopecia areata. As the sequencing template, cDNA was produced by extracting RNA and reverse transcribing it. The method was immunoSEQ multiplex PCR; TCRdb's version includes in-frame clones alone and lacks a portion of them. The table lists about 250,000 clones, under 80% of them singletons. The source was CD4+ T cells sorted from blood, collected at week 0. The receptors shown here come from a human donor with alopecia areata.

This sequence joins TRBV7-9 and TRBJ2-3, with D unclear. Germline CDR1 is SEHNR and CDR2 is FQNEAQ (reference sequence). V lost 7 bases and J 2 bases, leaving 16 bases between the germline ends. There are 15 residues in the CDR3. CDR3 in amino acids: CASTQPTSLTDTQYF. CDR3 coding DNA: TGTGCCAGCACCCAGCCTACCTCACTCACAGATACGCAGTATTTT.

The chain is built from TRBV5-1 and TRBJ2-1; 7 bases fit TRBD2. The germline V gene encodes CDR1 SGHRS and CDR2 YFSETQ. V trimming: 6 bases; J trimming: 4 bases; junction bases outside the gene matches: 10. The CDR3 extends over 15 amino acids. As DNA, the CDR3 is TGCGCCAGCACTAGGGGCGGGGAGGGGTACAATGAGCAGTTCTTC. Translated, it gives CASTRGGEGYNEQFF. The variable domain in full, completed from reference TRBV5-1 and TRBJ2-1, reads KAGVTQTPRYLIKTRGQQVTLSCSPISGHRSVSWYQQTPGQGLQFLFEYFSETQRNKGNFPGRFSGRQFSNSRSEMNVSTLELGDSALYLCASTRGGEGYNEQFFGPGTRLTVL.

V and J are TRBV29-1 and TRBJ2-5; no clear D. In germline, CDR1 is SQVTM, CDR2 ANQGSEA. The V end was cut by 5 bases, the J end by 0 bases, with 7 bases between. The CDR3 loop spans 12 amino acids. In DNA, the CDR3 is TGCAGCGTTATCCCAGACCAAGAGACCCAGTACTTC. Translating it yields CSVIPDQETQYF.

The chain joins TRBV29-1 to TRBJ2-6, with 8 positions matching TRBD1. The CDR3 length is 16 residues. V trimming: 6 bases; J trimming: 1 base; junction bases outside the gene matches: 8. Germline loops: CDR1 SQVTM, CDR2 ANQGSEA. The CDR3 here is CSVQQGVGSGANVLTF. The CDR3 coding sequence is TGCAGCGTCCAACAGGGGGTCGGATCTGGGGCCAACGTCCTGACTTTC.

V and J are TRBV29-1 and TRBJ2-7; no clear D. The CDR3 is 10 residues long. Germline CDR1 reads SQVTM; CDR2 reads ANQGSEA. V lost 4 bases and J lost 3, with 4 bases in between. This CDR3 is CSVGIYEQYF. CDR3 nucleotide sequence: TGCAGCGTTGGGATCTACGAGCAGTACTTC.

The rearrangement links TRBV5-1 to TRBJ2-5; D remains ambiguous. Trimming took off 1 base at V and 6 bases at J, with 10 bases between the two ends. Per the germline V gene, CDR1 is SGHRS and CDR2 is YFSETQ. The CDR3 is 13 amino acids. In DNA, the CDR3 is TGCGCCAGCAGCTTGTTATCCCCCAAGACCCAGTACTTC. It translates to CASSLLSPKTQYF.

This clone was observed a few times. DNA for the CDR3: TGTGCCAGCAGTCCACTAGCGGGGATATACAATGAGCAGTTCTTC. Translation gives CASSPLAGIYNEQFF. The rearrangement joins TRBV7-2 to TRBJ2-1; 10 nucleotides line up with TRBD2. J gave up 4 bases and V 6 bases, and 6 bases lay outside the gene matches. Germline values: CDR1 SGHTA, CDR2 FQGNSA. The CDR3 consists of 15 residues.

The sample holds a few counts of this clone. J is TRBJ2-6 and V is TRBV6-1; no firm D call. This CDR3 contains 19 residues. V was trimmed by 3 bases and J by 3 bases, leaving 21 bases between them. Germline CDR1 MNHNS, CDR2 SASEGT. This CDR3 reads CASSESFRTGVRGANVLTF. The CDR3 DNA follows: TGTGCCAGCAGTGAGAGCTTTCGGACGGGCGTCCGTGGGGCCAACGTCCTGACTTTC.

The rearrangement uses TRBV7-9 and TRBJ2-3; D not certain. Between the trimmed V and J ends, which lost 8 bases and 7 bases, there was a span of 22 bases. The germline CDR1 and CDR2 sequences are SEHNR and FQNEAQ (reference sequence). The length of the CDR3 is 15 residues. CDR3 nucleotides: TGTGCCAGCTTTACCCTAAATCTACCTCACCATACGCAGTATTTT. It is translated as CASFTLNLPHHTQYF.

The V call is TRBV28, the J call TRBJ1-1; unclear D gene. There are 11 residues in the CDR3. V lost 0 bases and J 12 bases, leaving 8 bases between the germline ends. Germline V gene lookup returns CDR1 MDHEN and CDR2 SYDVKM. In DNA, the CDR3 is TGTGCCAGCAGTTTATGGAGGGAATCTTTCTTT. This codes for CASSLWRESFF.

This chain connects TRBV27 to TRBJ1-6; weak D call: TRBD1 (6 bases). CDR1 and CDR2 (germline): MNHEY, SMNVEV (reference sequence). Trimming cost V 5 bases and J 7 bases, with 9 bases left between them. CDR3 length: 13 residues. The CDR3 DNA is TGTGCCAGCAGTGACACAGGGAATTCACCCCTCCACTTT. Translation gives CASSDTGNSPLHF.

The V gene is TRBV29-1, the J gene TRBJ1-4, with D unresolved. The germline gives CDR1 SQVTM, CDR2 ANQGSEA. CDR3 length: 13 amino acids. Trimming took 7 bases from V and 4 from J, leaving 13 bases between them. CDR3 coding DNA: TGCAGCGCCCGAGACGGCCGTAATGAAAAACTGTTTTTT. Its translation is CSARDGRNEKLFF.

The chain has TRBV11-2 and TRBJ1-5; D may be TRBD1 (5 bases). The V gene lost 4 bases and the J gene lost 7 bases, with 14 bases spanning the gap. The CDR3 loop spans 14 amino acids. CDR1 and CDR2 (germline): SGHAT, FQNNGV. CDR3: CASSSDEGRQPQHF. CDR3 in DNA: TGTGCCAGCAGCTCCGACGAGGGGAGACAGCCCCAGCATTTT.